This TCR beta chain appears in the sequencing data of a study of blood T cell repertoires in COVID-19. Generated by immunoSEQ multiplex PCR, the TCRdb table keeps only in-frame clones and is missing some. The table shows about 140,000 clones, with approximately 90% occurring only once. The trim removed 4 bases at V and 2 bases at J, leaving 6 bases unmatched. CDR3 length: 14 residues. Germline lookup yields CDR1 SGHRS and CDR2 YFSETQ. The chain carries TRBV5-1 and TRBJ2-7, with 7 nucleotides matching TRBD1. The source material was peripheral blood. This TCR was recovered from a man aged 60 to 69 with active or convalescent COVID-19. As DNA, the CDR3 is TGCGCCAGCAGCCAACAGGGGAGTGCCTACGAGCAGTACTTC. Protein: CASSQQGSAYEQYF.